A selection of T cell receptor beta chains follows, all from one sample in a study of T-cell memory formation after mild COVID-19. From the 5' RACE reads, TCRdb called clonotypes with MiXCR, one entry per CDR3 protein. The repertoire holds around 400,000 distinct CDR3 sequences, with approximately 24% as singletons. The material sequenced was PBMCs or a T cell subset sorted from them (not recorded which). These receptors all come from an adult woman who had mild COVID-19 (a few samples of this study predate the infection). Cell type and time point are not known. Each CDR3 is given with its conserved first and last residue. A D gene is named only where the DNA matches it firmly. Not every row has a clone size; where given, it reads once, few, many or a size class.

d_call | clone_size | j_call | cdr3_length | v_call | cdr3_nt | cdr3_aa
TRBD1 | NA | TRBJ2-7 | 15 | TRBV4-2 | TGTGCCAGCAGCCAGGGCCGGGACAGGGTGAACGAGCAGTACTTC | CASSQGRDRVNEQYF
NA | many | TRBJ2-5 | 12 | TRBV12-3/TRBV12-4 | TGTGCCAGCAGGACGGCCCCAGGGTTCCAGTACTTC | CASRTAPGFQYF
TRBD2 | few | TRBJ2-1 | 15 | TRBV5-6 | TGTGCCAGCAGCTTGCGGGGGGGTTTTCTGAATGAGCAGTTCTTC | CASSLRGGFLNEQFF
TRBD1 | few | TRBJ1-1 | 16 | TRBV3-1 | TGTGCCAGCAGCCAAGCCTCCAGGGGGCTCGACACTGAAGCTTTCTTT | CASSQASRGLDTEAFF
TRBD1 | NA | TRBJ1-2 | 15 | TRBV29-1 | TGCAGCGCCCAAACGGTATACAGGGGGCTCGGTGGCTACACCTTC | CSAQTVYRGLGGYTF
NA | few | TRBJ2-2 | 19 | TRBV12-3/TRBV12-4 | NA | CASSFGGVRGPLRAGELFF
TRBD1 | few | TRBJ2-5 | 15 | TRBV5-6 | TGTGCCAGCAGCTGGCGGGACAGGGGTCGAGAGACCCAGTACTTC | CASSWRDRGRETQYF
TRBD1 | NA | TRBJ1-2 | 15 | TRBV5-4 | TGTGCCAGCAGATTACGACAGGGAAGTATGGATGGCTACACCTTC | CASRLRQGSMDGYTF
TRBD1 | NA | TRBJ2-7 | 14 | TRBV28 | TGTGCCAGCAGCCCCCCCGGGACAGCCGGCGAGCAGTACTTC | CASSPPGTAGEQYF
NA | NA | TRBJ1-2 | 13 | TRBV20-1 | TGCAGTGCTAGAGAAGAGGGCCCTCCTGGCTACACCTTC | CSAREEGPPGYTF
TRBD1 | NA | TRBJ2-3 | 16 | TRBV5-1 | TGCGCCAGCAGCTTACAACAGGGGGAACCCGCAGATACGCAGTATTTT | CASSLQQGEPADTQYF
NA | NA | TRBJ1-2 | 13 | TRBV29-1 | TGCAGCGTTGAATCCAGTCTAAGCTATGGCTACACCTTC | CSVESSLSYGYTF
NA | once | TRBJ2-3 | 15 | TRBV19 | TGTGCCAGTAGTATAGGGACTGGGAAGACAGATACGCAGTATTTT | CASSIGTGKTDTQYF
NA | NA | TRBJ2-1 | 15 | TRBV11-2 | TGTGCCAGCAGCTTATTAGCCGGGGGGCTAAATGAGCAGTTCTTC | CASSLLAGGLNEQFF
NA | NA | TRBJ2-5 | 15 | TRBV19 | TGTGCCAGTACCTCCGCCTTGGGGCAGGCCCGGGCCCAGTACTTC | CASTSALGQARAQYF
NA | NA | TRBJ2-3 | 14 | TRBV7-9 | TGTGCCAGCAGCCAAACCGGAATAGCAGGCACGCAGTATTTT | CASSQTGIAGTQYF
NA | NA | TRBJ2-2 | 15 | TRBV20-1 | TGCAGTGCTAGAGAGGGCAGGGCTCCCACCGGGGAGCTGTTTTTT | CSAREGRAPTGELFF
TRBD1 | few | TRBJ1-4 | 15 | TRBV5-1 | TGCGCCAGCAGCTTGCCCGGGACAGGGGGTGAAAAACTGTTTTTT | CASSLPGTGGEKLFF
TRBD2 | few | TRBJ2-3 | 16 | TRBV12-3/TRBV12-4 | TGTGCCAGCAGTCCCGTGCGGGGGGGCAGCACAGATACGCAGTATTTT | CASSPVRGGSTDTQYF
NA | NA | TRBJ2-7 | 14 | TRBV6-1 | TGTGCCAGCAGGGGCAGCCATCCATCCTACGAGCAGTACTTC | CASRGSHPSYEQYF
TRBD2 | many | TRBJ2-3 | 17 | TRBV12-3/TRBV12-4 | TGTGCCAGCAGTCCCACGAGGACTAGCGGGAGCACAGATACGCAGTATTTT | CASSPTRTSGSTDTQYF
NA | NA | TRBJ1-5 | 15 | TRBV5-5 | TGTGCCAGCAGCTTGGGGGACAACCCCATGCGGCCCCAGCATTTT | CASSLGDNPMRPQHF
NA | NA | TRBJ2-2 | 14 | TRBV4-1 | TGCGCCAGCAGCCAGACACAGCTCACCGGGGAGCTGTTTTTT | CASSQTQLTGELFF
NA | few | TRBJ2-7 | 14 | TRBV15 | TGTGCCACCAGCAGATCCCTGACAGAATACGAGCAGTACTTC | CATSRSLTEYEQYF
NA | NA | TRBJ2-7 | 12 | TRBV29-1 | TGCAGCGGAACCGACGGAACCTACGAGCAGTACTTC | CSGTDGTYEQYF
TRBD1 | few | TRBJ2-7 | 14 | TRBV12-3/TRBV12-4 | TGTGCCAGCAGTCGGGACAGGGGGATCTACGAGCAGTACTTC | CASSRDRGIYEQYF
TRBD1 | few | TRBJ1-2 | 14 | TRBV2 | TGTGCCAGCTGCCGGGACAGGGCAAACTATGGCTACACCTTC | CASCRDRANYGYTF
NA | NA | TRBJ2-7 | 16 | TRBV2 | TGTGCCAGCAGTGTGTGGTCAGGGGCGGATTTCTACGAGCAGTACTTC | CASSVWSGADFYEQYF
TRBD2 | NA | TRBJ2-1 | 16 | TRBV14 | TGTGCCAGCAGCGAGAGACTAGCGGGAGTGGGCAATGAGCAGTTCTTC | CASSERLAGVGNEQFF
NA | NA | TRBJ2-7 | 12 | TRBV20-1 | TGCAGTGCTAGGGGACCCTCCTACGAGCAGTACTTC | CSARGPSYEQYF
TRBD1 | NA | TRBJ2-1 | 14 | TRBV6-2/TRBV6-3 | TGTGCCAGCAGAGATCCGGGACAGAACAATGAGCAGTTCTTC | CASRDPGQNNEQFF
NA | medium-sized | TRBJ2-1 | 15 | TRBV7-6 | TGTGCCAGCAGCTTAAGCGTGGACTCCTACAATGAGCAGTTCTTC | CASSLSVDSYNEQFF
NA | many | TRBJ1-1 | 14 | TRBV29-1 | TGCAGCGTTGAAAAGCCGTCTCGATCTACTGAAGCTTTCTTT | CSVEKPSRSTEAFF
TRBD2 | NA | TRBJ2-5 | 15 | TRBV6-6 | TGTGCCAGCAGTTACTCGCTAGCGGGAAAAGAGACCCAGTACTTC | CASSYSLAGKETQYF
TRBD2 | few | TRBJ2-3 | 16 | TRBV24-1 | TGTGCCACCAGTGATTCGCTAGCGGGAGCTTCGGATACGCAGTATTTT | CATSDSLAGASDTQYF
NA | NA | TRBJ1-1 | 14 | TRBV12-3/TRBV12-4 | TGTGCCAGCAACGCTTGGGAGGTGAACACTGAAGCTTTCTTT | CASNAWEVNTEAFF
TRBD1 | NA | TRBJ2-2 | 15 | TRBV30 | TGTGCCTGGAGTATTCAGACAGGGCGGACCGGGGAGCTGTTTTTT | CAWSIQTGRTGELFF
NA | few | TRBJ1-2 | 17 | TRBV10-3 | TGTGCCATCAGTTCGATTGACCGGGACGCCGGGAACTATGGCTACACCTTC | CAISSIDRDAGNYGYTF
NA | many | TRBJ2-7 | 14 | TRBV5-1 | TGCGCCAGCAGCGCGGCCGTCGGGGTTGGGGAGCAGTACTTC | CASSAAVGVGEQYF
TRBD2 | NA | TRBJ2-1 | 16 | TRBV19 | TGTGCCAGTAGTAGTTCGGCTAGCGGGGGGAACAATGAGCAGTTCTTC | CASSSSASGGNNEQFF
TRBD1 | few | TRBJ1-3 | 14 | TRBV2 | TGTGCCAGCAGGGCCGAGACAGGGCCCGGCCCCATATATTTT | CASRAETGPGPIYF
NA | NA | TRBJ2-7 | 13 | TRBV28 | TGTGCCAGCAGTTTTGGATGGAGTTACGAGCAGTACTTC | CASSFGWSYEQYF
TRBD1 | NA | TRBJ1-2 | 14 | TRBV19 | TGTGCCAGTGATCCCTTCCACAGGGGTGATGGCTACACCTTC | CASDPFHRGDGYTF
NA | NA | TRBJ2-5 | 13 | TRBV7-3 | TGTGCCAGCAGCTTAAACAGCCAAGAGACCCAGTACTTC | CASSLNSQETQYF
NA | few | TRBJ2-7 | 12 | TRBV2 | TGTGCCAGCAGCGTCAGGGTCTACGAGCAGTACTTC | CASSVRVYEQYF
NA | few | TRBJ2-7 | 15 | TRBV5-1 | TGCGCCAGCAGCTTGGGGACGGAGAGCTCCTACGAGCAGTACTTC | CASSLGTESSYEQYF
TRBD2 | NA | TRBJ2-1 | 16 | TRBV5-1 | TGCGCCAGCAGCTCTGGACTAGCGGGGGAATGGAATGAGCAGTTCTTC | CASSSGLAGEWNEQFF
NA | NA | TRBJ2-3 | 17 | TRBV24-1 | TGTGCCACCAGTGGCCTTCCTAGCGCCACACGTACAGATACGCAGTATTTT | CATSGLPSATRTDTQYF
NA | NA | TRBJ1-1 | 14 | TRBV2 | TGTGCCAGCAGTGAAGGCAGGGAGGTCACTGAAGCTTTCTTT | CASSEGREVTEAFF
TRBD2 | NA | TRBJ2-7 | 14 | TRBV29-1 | TGCAGCGTGAGTAGCGGGGGGAGGACCTACGAGCAGTACTTC | CSVSSGGRTYEQYF
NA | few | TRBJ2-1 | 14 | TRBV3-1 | TGTGCCAGCAGCCACTCGGGACCTCTCCATGAGCAGTTCTTC | CASSHSGPLHEQFF
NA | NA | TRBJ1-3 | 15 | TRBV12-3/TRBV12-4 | TGTGCCAGCAGTTTGCCTACAGTCTCTGGAAACACCATATATTTT | CASSLPTVSGNTIYF
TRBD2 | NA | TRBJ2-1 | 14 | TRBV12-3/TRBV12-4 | TGTGCCAGCAGTCAAAAAGCGGGAGCCAATGAGCAGTTCTTC | CASSQKAGANEQFF
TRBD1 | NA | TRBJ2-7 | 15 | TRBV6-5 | TGTGCCAGCAGTCCCTGGACAGGGTTCGGGTACGAGCAGTACTTC | CASSPWTGFGYEQYF
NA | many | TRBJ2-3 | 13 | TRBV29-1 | TGCAGCGTGAGGCTGACGGACACAGATACGCAGTATTTT | CSVRLTDTDTQYF
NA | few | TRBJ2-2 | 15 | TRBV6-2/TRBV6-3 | TGTGCCAGCAGTTTTGTCTGGGGGTCGACCGGGGAGCTGTTTTTT | CASSFVWGSTGELFF
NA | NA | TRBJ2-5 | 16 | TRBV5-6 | TGTGCCAGCATCCCAAGGATCAAGGGACGGAGAGAGACCCAGTACTTC | CASIPRIKGRRETQYF
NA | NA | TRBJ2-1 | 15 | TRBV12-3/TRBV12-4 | TGTGCCAGCAGCTGGGACGGGAGCTCCTACAATGAGCAGTTCTTC | CASSWDGSSYNEQFF
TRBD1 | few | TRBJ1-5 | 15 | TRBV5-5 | TGTGCCAGCAGCGATGGAGGGGGCCGGTATCAGCCCCAGCATTTT | CASSDGGGRYQPQHF